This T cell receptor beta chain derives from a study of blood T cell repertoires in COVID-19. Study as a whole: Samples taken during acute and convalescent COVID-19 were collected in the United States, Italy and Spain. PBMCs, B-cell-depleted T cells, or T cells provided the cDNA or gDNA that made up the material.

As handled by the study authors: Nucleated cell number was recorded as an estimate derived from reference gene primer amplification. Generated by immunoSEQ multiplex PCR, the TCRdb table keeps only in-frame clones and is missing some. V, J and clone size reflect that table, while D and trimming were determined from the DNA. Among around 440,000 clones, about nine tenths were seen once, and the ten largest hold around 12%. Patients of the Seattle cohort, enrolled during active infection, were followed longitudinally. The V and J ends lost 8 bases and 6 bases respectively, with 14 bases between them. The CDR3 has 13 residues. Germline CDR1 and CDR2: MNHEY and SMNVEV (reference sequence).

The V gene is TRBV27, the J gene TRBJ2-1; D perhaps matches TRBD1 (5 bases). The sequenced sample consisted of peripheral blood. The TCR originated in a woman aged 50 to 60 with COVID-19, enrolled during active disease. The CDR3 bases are TGTGCCAGCGGCCCGAAGGGGCTCAATGAGCAGTTCTTC. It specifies CASGPKGLNEQFF.